The present T cell receptor beta chain was sequenced within a study of blood T cells in healthy people across ages. Then a second PCR, running roughly 7 to 11 cycles, was carried out with a sample-barcoded 5' primer and a J-beta primer mix. TCRdb independently ran MiXCR on the 5' RACE reads; one entry per CDR3 protein. Of approximately 1.5 million distinct CDR3 sequences listed, 30% to 35% are singletons. Germline V gene sequence: CDR1 SGDLS, CDR2 YYNGEE. The CDR3 contains 16 residues. Trimming at V came to 0 bases and at J to 5 bases, leaving 7 bases not matched to a gene. V usage is TRBV9 and J usage is TRBJ2-3; 9 bases line up with TRBD2. Sample: blood. This receptor was identified in a woman under 40 in good health. The CDR3 nucleotides are TGTGCCAGCAGCGTAGTCGGGACTAGCATCGGAGATACGCAGTATTTT. The encoded protein is CASSVVGTSIGDTQYF.